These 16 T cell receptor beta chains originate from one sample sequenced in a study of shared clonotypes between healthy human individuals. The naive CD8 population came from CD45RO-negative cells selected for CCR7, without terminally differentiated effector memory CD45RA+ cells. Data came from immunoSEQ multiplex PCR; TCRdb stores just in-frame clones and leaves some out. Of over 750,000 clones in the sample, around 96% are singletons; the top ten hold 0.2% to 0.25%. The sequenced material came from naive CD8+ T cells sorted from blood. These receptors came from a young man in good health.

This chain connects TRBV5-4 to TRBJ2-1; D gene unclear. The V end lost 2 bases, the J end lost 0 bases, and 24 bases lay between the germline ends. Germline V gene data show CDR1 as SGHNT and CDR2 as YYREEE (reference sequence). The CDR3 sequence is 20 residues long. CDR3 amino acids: CASSFFTPRLSLSSYNEQFF. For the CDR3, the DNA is TGTGCCAGCAGCTTTTTCACTCCTCGCTTAAGCCTTAGCTCCTACAATGAGCAGTTCTTC.

The CDR3 nucleotides read TGTGCCAGTACCCGTTTTCCCCTAGCGGGAGGGCCCGGGAATGAGCAGTTCTTC. Its translation is CASTRFPLAGGPGNEQFF. V gene TRBV19 combines with J gene TRBJ2-1, with 12 bases aligning to TRBD2. The CDR3 is 18 amino acids. The V segment lost 7 bases and the J segment 7 bases; nucleotides outside the gene matches: 17. Per the germline V gene, CDR1 is LNHDA and CDR2 is SQIVND (reference sequence).

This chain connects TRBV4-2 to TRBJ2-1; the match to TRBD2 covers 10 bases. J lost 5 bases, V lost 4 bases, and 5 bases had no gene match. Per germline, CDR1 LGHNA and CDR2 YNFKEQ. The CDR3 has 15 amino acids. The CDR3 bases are TGTGCCAGCAGCCGCACCGGGACTAGCGACAATGAGCAGTTCTTC. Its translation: CASSRTGTSDNEQFF.

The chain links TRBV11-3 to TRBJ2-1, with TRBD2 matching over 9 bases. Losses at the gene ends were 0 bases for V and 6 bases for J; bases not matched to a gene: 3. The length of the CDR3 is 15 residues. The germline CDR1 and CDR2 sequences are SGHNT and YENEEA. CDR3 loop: CASSLEREGRNEQFF. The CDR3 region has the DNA TGTGCCAGCAGCTTAGAGCGGGAGGGTCGCAATGAGCAGTTCTTC.

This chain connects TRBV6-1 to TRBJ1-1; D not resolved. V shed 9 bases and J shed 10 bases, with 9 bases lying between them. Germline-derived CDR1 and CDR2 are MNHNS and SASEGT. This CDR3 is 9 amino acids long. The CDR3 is CARGIPAFF. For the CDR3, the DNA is TGTGCCAGAGGAATACCAGCTTTCTTT.

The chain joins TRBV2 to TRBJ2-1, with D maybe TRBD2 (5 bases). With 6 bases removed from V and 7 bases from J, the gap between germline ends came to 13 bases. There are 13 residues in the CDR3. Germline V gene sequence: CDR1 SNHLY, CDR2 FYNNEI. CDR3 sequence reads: CASSTGKVNEQFF. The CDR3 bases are TGTGCCAGCAGCACCGGGAAAGTGAATGAGCAGTTCTTC.

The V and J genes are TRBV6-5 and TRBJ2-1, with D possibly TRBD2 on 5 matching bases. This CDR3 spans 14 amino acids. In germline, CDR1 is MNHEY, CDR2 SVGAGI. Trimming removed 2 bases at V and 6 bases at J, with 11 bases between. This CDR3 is CASSYGGALNEQFF. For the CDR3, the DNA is TGTGCCAGCAGTTACGGAGGAGCCCTCAATGAGCAGTTCTTC.

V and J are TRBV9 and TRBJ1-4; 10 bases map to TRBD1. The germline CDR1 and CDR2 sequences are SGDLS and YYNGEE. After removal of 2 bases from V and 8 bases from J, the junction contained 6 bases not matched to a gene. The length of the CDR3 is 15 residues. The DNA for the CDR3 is TGTGCCAGCAGCGTGTCCGGGACAGGGGTGGAAAAACTGTTTTTT. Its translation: CASSVSGTGVEKLFF. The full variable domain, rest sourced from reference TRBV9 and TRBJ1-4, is DSGVTQTPKHLITATGQRVTLRCSPRSGDLSVYWYQQSLDQGLQFLIQYYNGEERAKGNILERFSAQQFPDLHSELNLSSLELGDSALYFCASSVSGTGVEKLFFGSGTQLSVL.

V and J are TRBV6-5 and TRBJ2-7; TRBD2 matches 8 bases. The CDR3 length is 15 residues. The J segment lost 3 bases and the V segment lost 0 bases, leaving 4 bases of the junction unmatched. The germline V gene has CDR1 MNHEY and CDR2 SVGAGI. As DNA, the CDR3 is TGTGCCAGCAGTTACTCAACTAGCGGCCGCTACGAGCAGTACTTC. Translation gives CASSYSTSGRYEQYF.

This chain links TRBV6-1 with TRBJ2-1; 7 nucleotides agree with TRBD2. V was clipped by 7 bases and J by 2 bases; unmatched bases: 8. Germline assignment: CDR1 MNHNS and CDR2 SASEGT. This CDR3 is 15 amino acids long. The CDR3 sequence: CASTEGLAAYNEQFF. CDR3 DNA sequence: TGTGCCAGCACCGAGGGGCTAGCGGCCTACAATGAGCAGTTCTTC.

The DNA for the CDR3 is TGTGCCAGCAGCTCCCCTCTGGACTACCCTGAGCAGTTCTTC. Its translation is CASSSPLDYPEQFF. The chain couples TRBV11-3 to TRBJ2-1; a weak D match, TRBD2 (6 bases). CDR1 is SGHNT and CDR2 is YENEEA in the germline V gene. This CDR3 has 14 residues. The germline V and J ends were trimmed by 4 bases and 9 bases, with 16 bases remaining between them.

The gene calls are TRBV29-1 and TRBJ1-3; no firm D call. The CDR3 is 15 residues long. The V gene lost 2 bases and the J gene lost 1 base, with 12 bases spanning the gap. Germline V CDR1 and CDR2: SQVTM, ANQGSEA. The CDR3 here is CSVEQVAGSGNTIYF. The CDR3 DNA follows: TGCAGCGTTGAACAGGTGGCTGGTTCTGGAAACACCATATATTTT.

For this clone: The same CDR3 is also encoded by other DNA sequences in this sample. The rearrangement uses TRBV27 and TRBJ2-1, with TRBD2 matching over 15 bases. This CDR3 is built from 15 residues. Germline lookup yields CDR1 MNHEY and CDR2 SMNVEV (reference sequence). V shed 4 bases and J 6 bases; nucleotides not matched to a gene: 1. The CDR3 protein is CASSSGLAGGNEQFF. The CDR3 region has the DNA TGTGCCAGCAGTTCGGGACTAGCGGGAGGCAATGAGCAGTTCTTC.

CDR3 sequence: CASSEESFNTGELFF. In DNA, the CDR3 is TGTGCCAGCAGTGAGGAGTCCTTCAACACCGGGGAGCTGTTTTTT. This chain connects TRBV2 to TRBJ2-2, with unresolved D. Per germline, CDR1 SNHLY and CDR2 FYNNEI. This CDR3 is built from 15 residues. The ends were cut back, 3 bases at V and 2 bases at J, with 10 bases in the middle.

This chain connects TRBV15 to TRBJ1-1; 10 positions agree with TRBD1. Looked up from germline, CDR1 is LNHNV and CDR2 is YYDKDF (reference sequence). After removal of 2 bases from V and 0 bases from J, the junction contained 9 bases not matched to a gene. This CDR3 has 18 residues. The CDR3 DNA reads TGTGCCACCAGCAGAAAGGGACAGGGGATCCACATGAACACTGAAGCTTTCTTT. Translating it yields CATSRKGQGIHMNTEAFF.

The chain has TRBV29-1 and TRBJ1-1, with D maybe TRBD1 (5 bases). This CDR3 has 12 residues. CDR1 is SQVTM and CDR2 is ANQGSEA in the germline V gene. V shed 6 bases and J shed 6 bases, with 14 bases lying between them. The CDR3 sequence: CSVGGQGAEAFF. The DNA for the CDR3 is TGCAGCGTGGGCGGTCAGGGCGCTGAAGCTTTCTTT.